The 8 T cell receptor beta chains reported below all come from one sample, sequenced in a study of technical replicates of blood from a handful of donors. Measured with immunoSEQ multiplex PCR; TCRdb has only the in-frame clones, and not every one. The sample consists of tens of thousands of clones, roughly 94% of them appearing once. Material: T cells isolated from PBMCs. The receptors here all came from a human donor in good health.

The chain couples TRBV29-1 to TRBJ1-5, with 10 bases identical to TRBD1. The V gene's germline CDR1 is SQVTM and CDR2 ANQGSEA. The CDR3 consists of 15 residues. Germline trimming cut 6 bases from V and 2 bases from J; bases unmatched to any gene: 7. CDR3 in amino acids: CSVGTGTGGNQPQHF. Here the CDR3 DNA reads TGCAGCGTGGGGACCGGGACAGGGGGCAATCAGCCCCAGCATTTT.

V usage is TRBV7-2 and J usage is TRBJ2-7, with 9 bases aligning to TRBD2. The CDR3 has 14 amino acids. Germline trimming cut 3 bases from V and 5 bases from J; bases unmatched to any gene: 5. Germline V CDR1 and CDR2: SGHTA, FQGNSA. The CDR3, as DNA: TGTGCCAGCAGCTTCGGACTAGCGATCGACGAGCAGTACTTC. Its protein is CASSFGLAIDEQYF. The whole variable domain, filled in from reference TRBV7-2 and TRBJ2-7, reads GAGVSQSPSNKVTEKGKDVELRCDPISGHTALYWYRQSLGQGLEFLIYFQGNSAPDKSGLPSDRFSAERTGGSVSTLTIQRTQQEDSAVYLCASSFGLAIDEQYFGPGTRLTVT.

The chain joins TRBV5-6 to TRBJ2-6, with a weak D call TRBD1 (6 bases). The CDR3 covers 17 residues. Germline values: CDR1 SGHDT, CDR2 YYEEEE. The germline V and J ends were trimmed by 3 bases and 4 bases, with 17 bases remaining between them. The CDR3 coding sequence is TGTGCCAGCAGCTATAGGGGGTCAGGATCAGGGGCCAACGTCCTGACTTTC. This codes for CASSYRGSGSGANVLTF. Full variable domain (missing parts from reference TRBV5-6 and TRBJ2-6): DAGVTQSPTHLIKTRGQQVTLRCSPKSGHDTVSWYQQALGQGPQFIFQYYEEEERQRGNFPDRFSGHQFPNYSSELNVNALLLGDSALYLCASSYRGSGSGANVLTFGAGSRLTVL.

This sequence joins TRBV19 and TRBJ1-5, with unresolved D. The CDR3 spans 16 residues. CDR1 LNHDA and CDR2 SQIVND come from the germline V gene (reference sequence). The V gene lost 6 bases and the J gene lost 4 bases, with 19 bases spanning the gap. CDR3 amino acids: CASSSPHSGKNQPQHF. The CDR3 region has the DNA TGTGCCAGTAGCAGCCCCCACAGTGGCAAGAATCAGCCCCAGCATTTT.

This clone has just one count. This chain uses TRBV7-3 with TRBJ2-7; 7 bases map to TRBD2. CDR3 length equals 13 residues. Losses at the gene ends were 4 bases for V and 5 bases for J; bases not matched to a gene: 5. Germline values: CDR1 SGHTA, CDR2 FQGTGA. Written as DNA, the CDR3 is TGTGCCAGCAGCTCTAGCGGAACCAACGAGCAGTACTTC. The encoded protein is CASSSSGTNEQYF. Full variable domain (missing parts from reference TRBV7-3 and TRBJ2-7): GAGVSQTPSNKVTEKGKYVELRCDPISGHTALYWYRQSLGQGPEFLIYFQGTGAADDSGLPNDRFFAVRPEGSVSTLKIQRTERGDSAVYLCASSSSGTNEQYFGPGTRLTVT.

The sample holds a few counts of this clone. V and J are TRBV19 and TRBJ2-2; D perhaps matches TRBD1 (5 bases). The CDR3 is 14 amino acids. Germline-derived CDR1 and CDR2 are LNHDA and SQIVND (reference sequence). V was cut by 6 bases and J by 7 bases, with 15 bases left in between. This chain's CDR3 is CASRIPGYVGELFF. The DNA for the CDR3 is TGTGCCAGTAGAATCCCAGGGTACGTCGGGGAGCTGTTTTTT.

This chain links TRBV11-3 with TRBJ1-2; D gene uncertain. The CDR3 is 11 amino acids. With 7 bases removed from V and 8 bases from J, the gap between germline ends came to 11 bases. Germline assignment: CDR1 SGHNT and CDR2 YENEEA. The CDR3 loop reads CASTSGWGYTF. CDR3 nucleotide sequence: TGTGCCAGCACCTCCGGTTGGGGCTACACCTTC.

The chain has TRBV6-1 and TRBJ2-1; possible D gene TRBD2, 6 bases. CDR3 length: 15 amino acids. The germline gives CDR1 MNHNS, CDR2 SASEGT. Trimming removed 6 bases from V and 1 base from J, with 13 bases in between. CDR3 in amino acids: CASSESSASYNEQFF. The CDR3 DNA sequence: TGTGCCAGCAGCGAGTCTAGCGCGTCCTACAATGAGCAGTTCTTC.